This TCR beta chain was documented in a study of shared clonotypes between healthy human individuals. Partitioning of CD4+ cells yielded a CD45RA+ naive subset and a CD45RA-negative memory subset. Turning to this clone: Its matching antigen is unknown.

Study-wide results and limits: Researchers sampled only blood; tissue repertoires likely differ.

The deep-level immunoSEQ assay was used. The sorted-subset replicate PCRs were given roughly 190 ng DNA, which is tens of thousands of T cell genomes. Repertoires were generated with immunoSEQ multiplex PCR, while TCRdb's copy carries only in-frame clones and drops some. The sample lists roughly 1.5 million clones; 95% to 99% were seen once. There are 17 residues in the CDR3. V was clipped by 0 bases and J by 3 bases, with 17 bases between them. Germline V gene data show CDR1 as MGHRA and CDR2 as YSYEKL. The TCR sequence derives from a man aged 30 to 39 in good health. Sequencing was done on a sample of naive CD4+ T cells sorted from blood. Specified subset: CD45RA+ positively selected. The chain is built from TRBV4-1 and TRBJ2-5; perhaps TRBD1 as D (5 bases). CDR3: CASSQDSARWTKETQYF. DNA of the CDR3: TGCGCCAGCAGCCAAGATTCGGCTAGATGGACAAAAGAGACCCAGTACTTC.